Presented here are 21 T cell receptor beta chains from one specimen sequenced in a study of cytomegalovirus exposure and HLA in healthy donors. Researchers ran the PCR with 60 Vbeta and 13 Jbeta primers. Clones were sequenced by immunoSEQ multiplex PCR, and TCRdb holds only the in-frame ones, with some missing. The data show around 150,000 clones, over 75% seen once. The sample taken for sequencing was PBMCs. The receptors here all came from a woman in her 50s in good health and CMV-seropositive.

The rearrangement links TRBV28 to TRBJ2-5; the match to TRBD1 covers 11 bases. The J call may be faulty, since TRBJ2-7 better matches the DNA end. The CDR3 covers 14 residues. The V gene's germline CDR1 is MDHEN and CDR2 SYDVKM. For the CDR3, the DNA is TGTGCCAGCAGTATCGGGACAGGGGGCTACGAGCAGTACTTC. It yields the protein CASSIGTGGYEQYF.

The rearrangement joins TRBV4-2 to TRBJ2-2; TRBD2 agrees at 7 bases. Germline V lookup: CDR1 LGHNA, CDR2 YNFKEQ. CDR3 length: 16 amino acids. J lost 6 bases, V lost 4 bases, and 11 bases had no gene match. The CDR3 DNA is TGTGCCAGCAGCCGAGGCTCCGGGACTAATGCCGGGGAGCTGTTTTTT. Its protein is CASSRGSGTNAGELFF.

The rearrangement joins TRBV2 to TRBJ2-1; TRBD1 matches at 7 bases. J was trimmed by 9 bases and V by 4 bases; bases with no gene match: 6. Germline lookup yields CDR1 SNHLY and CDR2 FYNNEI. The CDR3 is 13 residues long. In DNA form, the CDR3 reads TGTGCCAGCAGTGGTGACAGGGTCGGTGAGCAGTTCTTC. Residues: CASSGDRVGEQFF.

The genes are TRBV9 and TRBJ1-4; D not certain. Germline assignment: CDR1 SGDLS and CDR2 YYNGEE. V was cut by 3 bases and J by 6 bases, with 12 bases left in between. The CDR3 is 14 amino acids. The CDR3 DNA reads TGTGCCAGCAGCGCACCGTACGGGGATGAAAAACTGTTTTTT. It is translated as CASSAPYGDEKLFF.

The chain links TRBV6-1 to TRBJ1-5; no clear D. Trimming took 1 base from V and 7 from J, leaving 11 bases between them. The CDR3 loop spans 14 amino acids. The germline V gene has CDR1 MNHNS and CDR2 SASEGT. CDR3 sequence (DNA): TGTGCCAGCAGTGAAGGGCGGGTAGGCCAGCCCCAGCATTTT. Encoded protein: CASSEGRVGQPQHF.

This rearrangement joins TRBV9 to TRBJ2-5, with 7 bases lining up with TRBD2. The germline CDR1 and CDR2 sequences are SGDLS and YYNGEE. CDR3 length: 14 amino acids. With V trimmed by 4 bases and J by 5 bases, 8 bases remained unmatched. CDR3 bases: TGTGCCAGCAGCAACCCCGCGGGAGATGAGACCCAGTACTTC. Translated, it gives CASSNPAGDETQYF.

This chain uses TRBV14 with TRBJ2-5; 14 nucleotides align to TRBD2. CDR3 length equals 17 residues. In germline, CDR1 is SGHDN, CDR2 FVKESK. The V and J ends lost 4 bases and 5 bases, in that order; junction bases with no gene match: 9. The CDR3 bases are TGTGCCAGCAGCCCGATCCGGACTAGCGGGGGGTTGGAGACCCAGTACTTC. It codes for CASSPIRTSGGLETQYF. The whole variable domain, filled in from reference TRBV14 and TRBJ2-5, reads EAGVTQFPSHSVIEKGQTVTLRCDPISGHDNLYWYRRVMGKEIKFLLHFVKESKQDESGMPNNRFLAERTGGTYSTLKVQPAELEDSGVYFCASSPIRTSGGLETQYFGPGTRLLVL.

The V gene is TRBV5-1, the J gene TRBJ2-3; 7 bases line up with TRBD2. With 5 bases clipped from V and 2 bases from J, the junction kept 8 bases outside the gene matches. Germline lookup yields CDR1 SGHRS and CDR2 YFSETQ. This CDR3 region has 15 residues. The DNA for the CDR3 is TGCGCCAGCAGTCGGGGGGTTGAGGTCACAGATACGCAGTATTTT. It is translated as CASSRGVEVTDTQYF.

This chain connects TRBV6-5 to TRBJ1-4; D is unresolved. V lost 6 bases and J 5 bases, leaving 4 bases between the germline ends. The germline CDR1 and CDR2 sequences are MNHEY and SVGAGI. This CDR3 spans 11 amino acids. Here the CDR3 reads CASRANEKLFF. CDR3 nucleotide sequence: TGTGCCAGCAGGGCCAATGAAAAACTGTTTTTT.

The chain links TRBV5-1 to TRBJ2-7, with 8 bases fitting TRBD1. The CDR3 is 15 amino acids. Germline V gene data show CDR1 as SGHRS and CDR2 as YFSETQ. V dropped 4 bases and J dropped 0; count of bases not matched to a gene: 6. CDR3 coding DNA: TGCGCCAGCAGCCCGGGACAGGTACCCTCCTACGAGCAGTACTTC. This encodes CASSPGQVPSYEQYF.

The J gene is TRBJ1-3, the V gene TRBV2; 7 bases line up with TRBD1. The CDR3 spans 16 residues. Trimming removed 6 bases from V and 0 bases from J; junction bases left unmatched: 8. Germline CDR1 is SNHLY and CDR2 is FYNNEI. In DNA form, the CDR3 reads TGTGCCAGCAGCACGGAAGGGGGCCGCTCTGGAAACACCATATATTTT. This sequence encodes CASSTEGGRSGNTIYF.

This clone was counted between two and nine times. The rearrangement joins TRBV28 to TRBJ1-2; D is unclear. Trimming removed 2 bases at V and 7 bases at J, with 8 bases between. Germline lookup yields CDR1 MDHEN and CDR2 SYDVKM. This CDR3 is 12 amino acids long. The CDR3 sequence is CASSLGRLGYTF. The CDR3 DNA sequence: TGTGCCAGCAGTTTAGGCAGGCTTGGCTACACCTTC.

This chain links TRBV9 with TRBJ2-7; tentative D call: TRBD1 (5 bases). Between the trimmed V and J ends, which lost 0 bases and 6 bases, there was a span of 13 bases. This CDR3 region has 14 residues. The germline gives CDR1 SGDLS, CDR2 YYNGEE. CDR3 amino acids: CASSVGGPFGEQYF. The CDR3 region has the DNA TGTGCCAGCAGCGTAGGGGGCCCCTTCGGCGAGCAGTACTTC.

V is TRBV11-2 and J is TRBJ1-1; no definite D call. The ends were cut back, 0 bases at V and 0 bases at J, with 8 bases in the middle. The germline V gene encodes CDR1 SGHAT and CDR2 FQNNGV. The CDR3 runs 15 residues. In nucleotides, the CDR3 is TGTGCCAGCAGCTTAGAGTGGCAGGTGAACACTGAAGCTTTCTTT. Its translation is CASSLEWQVNTEAFF.

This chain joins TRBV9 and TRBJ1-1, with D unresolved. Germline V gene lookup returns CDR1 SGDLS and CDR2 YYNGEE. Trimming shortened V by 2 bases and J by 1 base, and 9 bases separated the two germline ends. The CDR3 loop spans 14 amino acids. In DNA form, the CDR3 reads TGTGCCAGCAGCGTGCGGGGTTGGAACACTGAAGCTTTCTTT. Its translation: CASSVRGWNTEAFF.

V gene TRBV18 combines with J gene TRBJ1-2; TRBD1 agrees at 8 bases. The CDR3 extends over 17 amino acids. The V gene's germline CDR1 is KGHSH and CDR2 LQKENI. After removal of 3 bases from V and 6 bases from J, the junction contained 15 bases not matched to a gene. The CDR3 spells CASSPTGFAGGEDGYTF. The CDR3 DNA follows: TGTGCCAGCTCACCTACCGGGTTTGCAGGGGGCGAGGATGGCTACACCTTC.

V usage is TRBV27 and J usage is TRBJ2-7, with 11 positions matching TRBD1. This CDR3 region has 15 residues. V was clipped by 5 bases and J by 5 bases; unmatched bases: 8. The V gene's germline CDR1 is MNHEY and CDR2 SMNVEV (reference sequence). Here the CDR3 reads CASSPKWDRGDEQYF. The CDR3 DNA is TGTGCCAGCAGTCCCAAGTGGGACAGGGGGGACGAGCAGTACTTC.

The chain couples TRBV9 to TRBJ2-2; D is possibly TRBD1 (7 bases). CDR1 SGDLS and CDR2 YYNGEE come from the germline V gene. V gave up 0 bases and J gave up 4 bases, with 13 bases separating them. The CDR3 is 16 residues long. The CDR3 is CASSVAQGEATGELFF. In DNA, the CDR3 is TGTGCCAGCAGCGTAGCCCAGGGGGAGGCCACCGGGGAGCTGTTTTTT.

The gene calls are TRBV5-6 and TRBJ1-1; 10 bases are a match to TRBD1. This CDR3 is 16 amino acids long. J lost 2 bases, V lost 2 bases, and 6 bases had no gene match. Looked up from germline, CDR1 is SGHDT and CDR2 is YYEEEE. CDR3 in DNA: TGTGCCAGCAGCTTCGGGGACAGGGGTTACAACACTGAAGCTTTCTTT. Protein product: CASSFGDRGYNTEAFF.

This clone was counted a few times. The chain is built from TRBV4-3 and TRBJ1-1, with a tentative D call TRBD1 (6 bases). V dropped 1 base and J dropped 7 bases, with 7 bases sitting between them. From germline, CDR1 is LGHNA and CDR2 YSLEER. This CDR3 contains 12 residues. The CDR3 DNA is TGCGCCAGCAGCCAAGCCAGGGGTGAAGCTTTCTTT. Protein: CASSQARGEAFF.

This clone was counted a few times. The DNA of the CDR3 is TGTGCCAGCAGCCAACTCAGGGGACAACCTAAGGGGGACAATGAGCAGTTCTTC. This codes for CASSQLRGQPKGDNEQFF. The chain is built from TRBV6-9 and TRBJ2-1; D might be TRBD1 (6 bases). V was trimmed by 6 bases and J by 5 bases, leaving 26 bases between them. CDR3 length: 18 residues. Germline CDR1 is MNHGY and CDR2 is SVAAGI.